Sequencing of this T cell receptor beta chain was carried out in a study of shared clonotypes between healthy human individuals. The ends were cut back, 4 bases at V and 3 bases at J, with 12 bases in the middle. CDR3 size: 13 residues. Germline V gene lookup returns CDR1 GTSNPN and CDR2 SVGIG (reference sequence). Here immunoSEQ multiplex PCR was the method, and the copy in TCRdb shows in-frame clones only, minus some. In the table there are approximately 2.4 million clones, approximately 94% of which are singletons. Sequencing used naive CD4+ T cells sorted from blood. Documented subset: CD45RA+ positively selected. This sequence was found in a man between 18 and 35 years old in good health. This rearrangement joins TRBV30 to TRBJ1-2; D gene uncertain. CDR3 coding DNA: TGTGCCTGGACGTCGGGGAGGGACTATGGCTACACCTTC. Its translation: CAWTSGRDYGYTF. The whole variable domain, filled in from reference TRBV30 and TRBJ1-2, reads SQTIHQWPATLVQPVGSPLSLECTVEGTSNPNLYWYRQAAGRGLQLLFYSVGIGQISSEVPQNLSASRPQDRQFILSSKKLLLSDSGFYLCAWTSGRDYGYTFGSGTRLTVV.